This T cell receptor beta chain comes out of a study of tumor-infiltrating lymphocytes in localized non-small cell lung cancer. Findings and caveats of the study: Not all patients were TCR sequenced, owing to tissue quantity. Technical variation could not be separated from intratumor heterogeneity here.

Sequencing was performed with immunoSEQ multiplex PCR; in TCRdb, only in-frame clones are kept and a portion is missing. The table records about 16,000 clones, around 76% of them present only once. About this clone: The antigen is unknown.

Germline-derived CDR1 and CDR2 are SGHTA and FQGNSA. Trimming left V 5 bases short and J 8 bases short, with 15 bases between. This CDR3 contains 13 residues. This sequence was found in a human donor with non-small cell lung cancer. Sequencing was carried out using lung tumor tissue. The rearrangement joins TRBV7-2 to TRBJ1-2; tentative D call: TRBD1 (6 bases). Here the CDR3 reads CASSPLDSGGYTF. In DNA form, the CDR3 reads TGTGCCAGCAGCCCATTGGACAGCGGCGGCTACACCTTC.